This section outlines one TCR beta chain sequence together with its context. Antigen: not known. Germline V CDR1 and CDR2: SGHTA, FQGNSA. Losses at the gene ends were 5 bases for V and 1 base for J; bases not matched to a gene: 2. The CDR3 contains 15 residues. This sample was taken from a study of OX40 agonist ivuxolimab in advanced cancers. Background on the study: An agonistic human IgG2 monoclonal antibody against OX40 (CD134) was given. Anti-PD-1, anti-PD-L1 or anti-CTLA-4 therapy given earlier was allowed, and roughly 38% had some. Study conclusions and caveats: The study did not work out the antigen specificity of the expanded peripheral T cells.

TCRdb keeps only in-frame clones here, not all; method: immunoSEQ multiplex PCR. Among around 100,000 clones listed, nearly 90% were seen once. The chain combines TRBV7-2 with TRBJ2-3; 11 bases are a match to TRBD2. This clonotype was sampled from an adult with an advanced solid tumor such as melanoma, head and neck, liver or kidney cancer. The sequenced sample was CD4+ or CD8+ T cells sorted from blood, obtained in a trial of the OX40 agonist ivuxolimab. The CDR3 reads CASSTGLAGTDTQYF. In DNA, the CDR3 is TGTGCCAGCAGCACGGGACTAGCGGGCACAGATACGCAGTATTTT. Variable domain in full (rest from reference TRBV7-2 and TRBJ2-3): GAGVSQSPSNKVTEKGKDVELRCDPISGHTALYWYRQSLGQGLEFLIYFQGNSAPDKSGLPSDRFSAERTGGSVSTLTIQRTQQEDSAVYLCASSTGLAGTDTQYFGPGTRLTVL.